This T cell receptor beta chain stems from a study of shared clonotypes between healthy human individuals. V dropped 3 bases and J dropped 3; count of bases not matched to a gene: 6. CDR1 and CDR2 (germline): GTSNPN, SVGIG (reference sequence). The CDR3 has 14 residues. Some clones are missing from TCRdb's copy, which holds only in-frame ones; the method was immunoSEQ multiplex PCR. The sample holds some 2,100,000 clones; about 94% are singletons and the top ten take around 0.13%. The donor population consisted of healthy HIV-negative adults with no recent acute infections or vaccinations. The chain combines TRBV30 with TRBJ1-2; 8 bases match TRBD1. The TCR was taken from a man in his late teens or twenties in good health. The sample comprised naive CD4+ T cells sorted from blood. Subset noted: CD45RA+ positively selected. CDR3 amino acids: CAWRTQGEDYGYTF. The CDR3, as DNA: TGTGCCTGGAGAACACAGGGGGAAGACTATGGCTACACCTTC.